The present TCR beta chain was sequenced within a study of monozygotic twins with inflammatory bowel disease. TCRdb re-called the 5' RACE reads; every CDR3 protein appears as one record, without DNA. The sample table sets out under 200,000 distinct CDR3 sequences. Germline-derived CDR1 and CDR2 are DFQATT and SNEGSKA (reference sequence). The CDR3 has 18 residues. Collection yielded under 3 ml of blood per donor. What was sequenced was blood. This TCR came from a human donor with ulcerative colitis or Crohn's disease, or a healthy co-twin of an affected twin (not recorded which). The gene calls are TRBV20-1 and TRBJ2-2; no DNA is available, so the TRBD2 call from TCRdb remains unchecked. The CDR3 is CSPPRELAGALGTGELFF.